The text below deals with one T cell receptor (beta chain). Its specificity is not known. Sequencing used immunoSEQ multiplex PCR; TCRdb keeps in-frame clones, though not all of them. The table includes roughly 590,000 clones, less than 97% detected once. These data come from a study of shared clonotypes between healthy human individuals. Study observations and caveats: It was the non-shared clonotypes that had lower generation probabilities than clonotypes shared by all four donors. A few donors held about 5% of naive CD4 clonotypes in common.

CD45RO-negative, CCR7-selected cells formed the naive CD8 fraction, which excluded terminally differentiated effector memory CD45RA+ cells. All the donors were Caucasian adults who lived in Nashville, Tennessee. This CDR3 has 15 amino acids. The germline CDR1 and CDR2 sequences are MNHEY and SMNVEV (reference sequence). V lost 4 bases and J lost 3, with 16 bases in between. This chain links TRBV27 with TRBJ2-7, with D perhaps TRBD1 (6 bases). Sequencing was carried out using naive CD8+ T cells sorted from blood. This receptor was taken from a woman aged 30 to 39 in good health. CDR3 bases: TGTGCCAGCAGTTATGGACAACAAGGGGGCTACGAGCAGTACTTC. This gives the protein CASSYGQQGGYEQYF.